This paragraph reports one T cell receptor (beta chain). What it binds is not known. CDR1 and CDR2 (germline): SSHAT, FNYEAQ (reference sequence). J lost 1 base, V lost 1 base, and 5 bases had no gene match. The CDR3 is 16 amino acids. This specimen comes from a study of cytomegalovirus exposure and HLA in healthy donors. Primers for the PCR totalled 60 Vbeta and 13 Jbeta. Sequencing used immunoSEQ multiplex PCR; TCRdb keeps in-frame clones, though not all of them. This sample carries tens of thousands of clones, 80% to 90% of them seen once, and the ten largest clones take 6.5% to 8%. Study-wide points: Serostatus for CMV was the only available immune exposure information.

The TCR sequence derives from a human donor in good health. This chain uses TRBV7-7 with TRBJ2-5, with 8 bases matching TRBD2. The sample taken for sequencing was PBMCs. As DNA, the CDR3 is TGTGCCAGCAGCTTAGTACTTAGCGGGGTCCAAGAGACCCAGTACTTC. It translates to CASSLVLSGVQETQYF.